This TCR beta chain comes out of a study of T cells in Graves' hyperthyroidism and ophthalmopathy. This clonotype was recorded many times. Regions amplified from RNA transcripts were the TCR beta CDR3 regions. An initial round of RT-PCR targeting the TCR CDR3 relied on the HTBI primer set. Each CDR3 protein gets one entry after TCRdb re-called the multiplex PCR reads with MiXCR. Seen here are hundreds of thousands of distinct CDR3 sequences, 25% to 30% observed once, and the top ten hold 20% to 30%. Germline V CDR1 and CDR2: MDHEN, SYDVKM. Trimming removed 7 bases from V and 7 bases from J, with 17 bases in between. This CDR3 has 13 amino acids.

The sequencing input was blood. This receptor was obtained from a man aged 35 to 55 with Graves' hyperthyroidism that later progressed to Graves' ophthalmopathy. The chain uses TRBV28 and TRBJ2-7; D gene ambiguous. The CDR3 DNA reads TGTGCCAGCACCGACTCCTCCTCCTGGGAGCAGTACTTC. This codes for CASTDSSSWEQYF.